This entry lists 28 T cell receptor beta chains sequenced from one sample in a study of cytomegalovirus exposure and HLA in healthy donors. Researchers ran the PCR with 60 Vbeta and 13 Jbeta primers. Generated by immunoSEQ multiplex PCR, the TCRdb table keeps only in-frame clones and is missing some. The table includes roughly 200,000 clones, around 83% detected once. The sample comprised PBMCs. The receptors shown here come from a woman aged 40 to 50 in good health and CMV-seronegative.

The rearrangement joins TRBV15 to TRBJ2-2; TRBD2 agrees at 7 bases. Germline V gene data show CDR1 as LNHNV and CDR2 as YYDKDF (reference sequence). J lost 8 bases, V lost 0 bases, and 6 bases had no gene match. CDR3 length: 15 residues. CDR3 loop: CATSRDRASGGELFF. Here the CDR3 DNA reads TGTGCCACCAGCAGAGATCGGGCTAGCGGAGGGGAGCTGTTTTTT.

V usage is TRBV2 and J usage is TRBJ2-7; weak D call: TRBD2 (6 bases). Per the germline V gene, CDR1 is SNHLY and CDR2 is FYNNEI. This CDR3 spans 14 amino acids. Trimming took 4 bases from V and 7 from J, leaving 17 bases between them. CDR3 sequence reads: CASSARDSLREQYF. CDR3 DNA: TGTGCCAGCAGTGCCCGGGACTCCCTGAGGGAGCAGTACTTC. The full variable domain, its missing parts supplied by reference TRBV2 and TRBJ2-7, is EPEVTQTPSHQVTQMGQEVILRCVPISNHLYFYWYRQILGQKVEFLVSFYNNEISEKSEIFDDQFSVERPDGSNFTLKIRSTKLEDSAMYFCASSARDSLREQYFGPGTRLTVT.

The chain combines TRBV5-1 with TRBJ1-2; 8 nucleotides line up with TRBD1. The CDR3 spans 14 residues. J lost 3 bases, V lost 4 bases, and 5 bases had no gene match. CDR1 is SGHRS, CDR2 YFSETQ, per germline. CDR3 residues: CASSIDRGDYGYTF. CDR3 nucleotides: TGCGCCAGCAGCATCGACAGGGGAGACTATGGCTACACCTTC.

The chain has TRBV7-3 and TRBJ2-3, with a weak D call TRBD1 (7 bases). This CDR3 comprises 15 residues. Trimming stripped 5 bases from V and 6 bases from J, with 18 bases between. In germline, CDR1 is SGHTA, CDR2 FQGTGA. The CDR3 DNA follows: TGTGCCAGCAGCCTCCTGGGGGGACAGAAGGATACGCAGTATTTT. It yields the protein CASSLLGGQKDTQYF.

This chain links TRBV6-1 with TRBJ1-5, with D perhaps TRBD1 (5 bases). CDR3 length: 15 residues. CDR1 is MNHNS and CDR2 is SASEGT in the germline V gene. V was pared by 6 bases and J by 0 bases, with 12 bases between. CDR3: CASRRQLDSNQPQHF. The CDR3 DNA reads TGTGCCAGCAGAAGACAGTTGGATAGCAATCAGCCCCAGCATTTT.

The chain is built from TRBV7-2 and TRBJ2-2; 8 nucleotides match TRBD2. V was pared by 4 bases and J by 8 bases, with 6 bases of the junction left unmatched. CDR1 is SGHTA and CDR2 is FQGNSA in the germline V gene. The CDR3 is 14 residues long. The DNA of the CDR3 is TGTGCCAGCAGCTCAAGCGGGAGTACTGGGGAGCTGTTTTTT. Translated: CASSSSGSTGELFF.

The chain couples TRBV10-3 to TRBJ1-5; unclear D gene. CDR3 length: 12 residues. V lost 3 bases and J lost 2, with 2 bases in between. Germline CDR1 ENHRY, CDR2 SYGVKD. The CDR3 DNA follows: TGTGCCATCAGTGACGGCAATCAGCCCCAGCATTTT. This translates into CAISDGNQPQHF.

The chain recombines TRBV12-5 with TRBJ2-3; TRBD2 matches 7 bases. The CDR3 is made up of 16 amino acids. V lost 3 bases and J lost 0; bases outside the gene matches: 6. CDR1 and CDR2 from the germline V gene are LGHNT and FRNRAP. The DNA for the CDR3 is TGTGCTAGTGGTTTAGCGGGGCCCCTCAGCACAGATACGCAGTATTTT. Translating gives CASGLAGPLSTDTQYF.

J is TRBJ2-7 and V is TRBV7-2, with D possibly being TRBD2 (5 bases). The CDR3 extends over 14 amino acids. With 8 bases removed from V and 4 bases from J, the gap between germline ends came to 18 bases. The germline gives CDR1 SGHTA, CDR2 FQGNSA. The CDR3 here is CASARRQLPYEQYF. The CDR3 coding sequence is TGTGCCAGCGCCAGGAGGCAGCTGCCTTACGAGCAGTACTTC.

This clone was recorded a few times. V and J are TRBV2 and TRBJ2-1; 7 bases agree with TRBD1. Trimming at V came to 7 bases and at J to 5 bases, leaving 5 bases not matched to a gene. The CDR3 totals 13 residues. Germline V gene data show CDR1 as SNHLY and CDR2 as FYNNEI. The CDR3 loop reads CASIRDSNNEQFF. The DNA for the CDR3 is TGTGCCAGCATTAGGGACAGCAACAATGAGCAGTTCTTC.

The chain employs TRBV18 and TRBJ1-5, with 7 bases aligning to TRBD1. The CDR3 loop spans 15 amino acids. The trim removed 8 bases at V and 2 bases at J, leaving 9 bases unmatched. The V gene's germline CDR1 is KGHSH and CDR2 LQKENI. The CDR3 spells CASRGTGEGNQPQHF. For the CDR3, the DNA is TGTGCCAGCCGTGGCACAGGGGAGGGCAATCAGCCCCAGCATTTT.

The chain's CDR3 is CASSGAGGPRDTQYF. The CDR3 DNA sequence: TGTGCCAGCAGCGGCGCGGGAGGGCCGAGAGATACGCAGTATTTT. The chain employs TRBV6-5 and TRBJ2-3; 9 positions match TRBD2. Germline loops: CDR1 MNHEY, CDR2 SVGAGI. The length of the CDR3 is 15 residues. Germline trimming cut 6 bases from V and 5 bases from J; bases unmatched to any gene: 9.

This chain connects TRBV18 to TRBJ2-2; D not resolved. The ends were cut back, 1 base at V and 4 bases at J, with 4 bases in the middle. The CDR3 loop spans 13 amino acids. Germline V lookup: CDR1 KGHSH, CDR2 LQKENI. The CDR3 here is CASSPLITGELFF. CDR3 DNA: TGTGCCAGCTCACCACTCATCACCGGGGAGCTGTTTTTT.

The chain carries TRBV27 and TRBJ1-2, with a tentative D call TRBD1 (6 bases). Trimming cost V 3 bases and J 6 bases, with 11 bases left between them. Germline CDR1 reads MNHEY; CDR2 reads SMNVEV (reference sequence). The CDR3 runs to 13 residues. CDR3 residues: CASSFGQGNGYTF. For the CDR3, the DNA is TGTGCCAGCAGTTTCGGGCAGGGGAATGGCTACACCTTC.

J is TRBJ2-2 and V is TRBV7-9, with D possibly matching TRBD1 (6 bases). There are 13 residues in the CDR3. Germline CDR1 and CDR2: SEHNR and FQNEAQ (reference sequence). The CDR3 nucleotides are TGTTCCGGAACTGGACAGTTTGACGGGGAGCTGTTTTTT. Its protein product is CSGTGQFDGELFF.

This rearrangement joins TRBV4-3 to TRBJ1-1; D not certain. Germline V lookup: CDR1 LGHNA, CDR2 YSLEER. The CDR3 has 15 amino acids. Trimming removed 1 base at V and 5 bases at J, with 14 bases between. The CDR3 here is CASSQGHYAGTEAFF. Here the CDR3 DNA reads TGCGCCAGCAGCCAAGGACATTACGCGGGGACTGAAGCTTTCTTT.

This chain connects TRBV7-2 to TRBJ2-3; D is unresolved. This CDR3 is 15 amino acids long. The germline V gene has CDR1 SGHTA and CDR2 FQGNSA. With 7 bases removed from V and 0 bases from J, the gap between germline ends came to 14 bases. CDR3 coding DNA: TGTGCCAGCACCCTGTCCCAGTCAAGCACAGATACGCAGTATTTT. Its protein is CASTLSQSSTDTQYF. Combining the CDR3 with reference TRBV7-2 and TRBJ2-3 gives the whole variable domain GAGVSQSPSNKVTEKGKDVELRCDPISGHTALYWYRQSLGQGLEFLIYFQGNSAPDKSGLPSDRFSAERTGGSVSTLTIQRTQQEDSAVYLCASTLSQSSTDTQYFGPGTRLTVL.

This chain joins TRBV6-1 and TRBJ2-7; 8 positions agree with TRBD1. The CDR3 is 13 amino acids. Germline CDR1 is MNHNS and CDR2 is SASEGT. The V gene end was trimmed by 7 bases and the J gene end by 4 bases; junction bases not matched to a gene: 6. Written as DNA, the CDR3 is TGTGCCAGCACGACAGGGGATAGGTACGAGCAGTACTTC. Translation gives CASTTGDRYEQYF.

CDR3 in DNA: TGTGCCAGCAGACAACAGGGACAGCCCCAGCATTTT. Translation gives CASRQQGQPQHF. The chain joins TRBV28 to TRBJ1-5, with a possible D match to TRBD1 (6 bases). Trimming removed 6 bases from V and 7 bases from J, with 10 bases in between. This CDR3 spans 12 amino acids. Germline CDR1 is MDHEN and CDR2 is SYDVKM.

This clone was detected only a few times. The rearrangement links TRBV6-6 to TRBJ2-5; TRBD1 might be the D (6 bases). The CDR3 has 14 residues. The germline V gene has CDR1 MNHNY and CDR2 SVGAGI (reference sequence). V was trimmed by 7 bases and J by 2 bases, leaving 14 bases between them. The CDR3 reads CASTPRTVQETQYF. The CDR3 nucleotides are TGTGCCAGCACCCCCAGGACAGTACAAGAGACCCAGTACTTC.

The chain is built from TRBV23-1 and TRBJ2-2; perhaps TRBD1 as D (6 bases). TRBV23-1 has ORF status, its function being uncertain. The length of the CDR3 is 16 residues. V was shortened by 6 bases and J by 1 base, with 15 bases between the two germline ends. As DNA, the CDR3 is TGCGCCAGCAGCCCCCCGACAGGCCGGAACACCGGGGAGCTGTTTTTT. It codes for CASSPPTGRNTGELFF.

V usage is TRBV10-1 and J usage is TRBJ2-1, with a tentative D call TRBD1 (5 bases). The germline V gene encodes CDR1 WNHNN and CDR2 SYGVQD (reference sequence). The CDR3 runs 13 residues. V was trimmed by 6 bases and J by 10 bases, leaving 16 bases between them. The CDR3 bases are TGCGCCAGCAGCGCCATTGGGGCGTGGGAGCAGTTCTTC. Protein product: CASSAIGAWEQFF.

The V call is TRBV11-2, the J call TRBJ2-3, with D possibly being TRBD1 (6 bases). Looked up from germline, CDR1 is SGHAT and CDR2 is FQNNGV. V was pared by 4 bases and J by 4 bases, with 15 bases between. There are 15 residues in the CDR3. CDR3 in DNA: TGTGCCAGCAGCTCCCACAGGGTTGGCGCAGATACGCAGTATTTT. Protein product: CASSSHRVGADTQYF.

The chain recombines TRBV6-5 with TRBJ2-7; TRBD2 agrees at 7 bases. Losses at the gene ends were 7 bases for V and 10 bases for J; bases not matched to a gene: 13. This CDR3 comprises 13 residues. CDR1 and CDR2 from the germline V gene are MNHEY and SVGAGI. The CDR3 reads CASTSGAGGSQYF. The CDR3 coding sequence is TGTGCCAGCACGAGCGGGGCCGGTGGATCTCAGTACTTC.

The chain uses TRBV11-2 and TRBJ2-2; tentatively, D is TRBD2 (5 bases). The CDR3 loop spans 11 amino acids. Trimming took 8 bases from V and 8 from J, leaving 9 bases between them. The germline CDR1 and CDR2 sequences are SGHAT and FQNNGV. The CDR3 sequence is CASGRAGELFF. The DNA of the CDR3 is TGTGCCAGCGGGCGGGCAGGGGAGCTGTTTTTT.

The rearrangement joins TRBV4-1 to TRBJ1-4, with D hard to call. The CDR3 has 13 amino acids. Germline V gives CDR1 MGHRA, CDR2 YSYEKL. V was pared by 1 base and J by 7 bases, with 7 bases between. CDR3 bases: TGCGCCAGCAGCCAAGGACTGGGTGAAAAACTGTTTTTT. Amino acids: CASSQGLGEKLFF.

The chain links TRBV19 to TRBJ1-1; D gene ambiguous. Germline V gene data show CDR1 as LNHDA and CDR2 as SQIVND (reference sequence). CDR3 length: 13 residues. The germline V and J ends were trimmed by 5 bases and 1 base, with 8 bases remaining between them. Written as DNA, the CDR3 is TGTGCCAGTAGTGATAGTTCGAACACTGAAGCTTTCTTT. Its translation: CASSDSSNTEAFF. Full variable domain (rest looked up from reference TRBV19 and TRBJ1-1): DGGITQSPKYLFRKEGQNVTLSCEQNLNHDAMYWYRQDPGQGLRLIYYSQIVNDFQKGDIAEGYSVSREKKESFPLTVTSAQKNPTAFYLCASSDSSNTEAFFGQGTRLTVV.

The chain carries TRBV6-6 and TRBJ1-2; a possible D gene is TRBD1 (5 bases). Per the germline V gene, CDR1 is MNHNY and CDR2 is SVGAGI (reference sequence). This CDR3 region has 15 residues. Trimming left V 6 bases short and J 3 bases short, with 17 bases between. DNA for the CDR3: TGTGCCAGCAGACCCCCCCGCGACAGACACTATGGCTACACCTTC. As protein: CASRPPRDRHYGYTF.